This T cell receptor (beta chain) came from a study of T-cell reconstitution after alpha-beta-depleted transplantation in children. The TCRbeta library was prepared with unique molecular identifiers. Via MiXCR, TCRdb re-called the PCR reads, giving one row per CDR3 protein. Of hundreds of thousands of distinct CDR3 sequences in the sample, roughly an eighth are singletons; the top ten hold roughly 5.4%. This clonotype has at least ten counts. V lost 8 bases and J 3 bases, leaving 11 bases between the germline ends. The CDR3 has 12 residues. This clonotype originated in a human donor who donated a stem cell graft to a child with combined immunodeficiency. Here the sequenced sample was PBMCs from the stem cell graft donor, taken from the stem cell graft. The chain employs TRBV12-3 or TRBV12-4 and TRBJ2-7; D is perhaps TRBD2 (5 bases). The CDR3 sequence: CASAWGVYEQYF. CDR3 in DNA: TGTGCCAGCGCCTGGGGAGTCTACGAGCAGTACTTC.